This T cell receptor (beta chain) was sequenced during a study of T cell repertoires in cytomegalovirus infection. Overall study context: CMV epitopes that were recently identified and HLA-C-restricted were used alongside well-studied HLA-B-restricted ones. Both CMV infection and a matching HLA type were indicated by public TCR beta signatures. Study results and caveats: Carriers of CMV plus the relevant HLA were identified by cumulative public TCR beta family frequency. CMV-specific HLA-C-restricted TCR beta clonotypes dominated the ex vivo response.

The CDR3 consists of 16 residues. Germline CDR1 reads SGHVS; CDR2 reads FNYEAQ. Trimming left V 8 bases short and J 4 bases short, with 21 bases between. At least ten counts were recorded for this clonotype. The antigen is not known. TCRdb independently ran MiXCR on the reads; one entry per CDR3 protein. The repertoire holds about 310,000 distinct CDR3 sequences, roughly 25% seen once, with less than 15% in the top ten. The V call is TRBV7-6, the J call TRBJ2-4; D may correspond to TRBD1 or TRBD2 (5 bases each). The sequence was obtained from a human donor in good health (CMV status not recorded). Some clones in this sample may be carry-over from other donors' samples. The sample consisted of cultured PBMCs, taken from culture after CMV antigen stimulation. The CDR3 is CASSSPIRDGKNIQYF. As DNA, the CDR3 is TGTGCCAGCTCAAGTCCGATCCGGGACGGAAAAAACATTCAGTACTTC.